One sample yielded the 15 T cell receptor beta chains listed below, sequenced in a study of OX40 agonist ivuxolimab in advanced cancers. Using immunoSEQ multiplex PCR, the repertoire was profiled, and TCRdb retains in-frame clones only, with some absent. The table lists more than 35,000 clones, approximately 86% of them singletons. The sample in question was CD4+ or CD8+ T cells sorted from blood, obtained in a trial of the OX40 agonist ivuxolimab. The receptor source for this set is an adult with an advanced solid tumor such as melanoma, head and neck, liver or kidney cancer.

This rearrangement joins TRBV10-3 to TRBJ1-2, with TRBD1 matching 7 bases. The germline gives CDR1 ENHRY, CDR2 SYGVKD. Losses at the gene ends were 6 bases for V and 3 bases for J; bases not matched to a gene: 4. The length of the CDR3 is 13 residues. In nucleotides, the CDR3 is TGTGCCATCAGACAGGGGAGCGACTATGGCTACACCTTC. Its protein product is CAIRQGSDYGYTF.

The V call is TRBV7-9, the J call TRBJ1-5, with D hard to call. There are 16 residues in the CDR3. Germline V gives CDR1 SEHNR, CDR2 FQNEAQ (reference sequence). V gave up 0 bases and J gave up 5 bases, with 14 bases separating them. The CDR3 nucleotides are TGTGCCAGCAGCTTAGCGCGTTTAATCGGGTATCAGCCCCAGCATTTT. This sequence encodes CASSLARLIGYQPQHF.

The J gene is TRBJ1-1, the V gene TRBV7-2; D perhaps matches TRBD1 (5 bases). Germline loops: CDR1 SGHTA, CDR2 FQGNSA. The CDR3 contains 15 residues. Trimming pared 5 bases from V and 0 bases from J, leaving 13 bases between. In nucleotides, the CDR3 is TGTGCCAGCAGCCAAGATCCAGGGATGAACACTGAAGCTTTCTTT. Residues: CASSQDPGMNTEAFF.

The genes are TRBV28 and TRBJ2-7; either TRBD1 or TRBD2 may supply D (5 bases each). Germline CDR1 and CDR2: MDHEN and SYDVKM. The CDR3 extends over 14 amino acids. V was shortened by 4 bases and J by 2 bases, with 12 bases between the two germline ends. CDR3 sequence (DNA): TGTGCCAGCAGTTCGGGCTGGGGGACCTACGAGCAGTACTTC. Its translation is CASSSGWGTYEQYF. The whole variable domain, filled in from reference TRBV28 and TRBJ2-7, reads DVKVTQSSRYLVKRTGEKVFLECVQDMDHENMFWYRQDPGLGLRLIYFSYDVKMKEKGDIPEGYSVSREKKERFSLILESASTNQTSMYLCASSSGWGTYEQYFGPGTRLTVT.

CDR3 protein: CASSLLPPHTDTQYF. CDR3 DNA: TGTGCCAGCAGCTTACTCCCCCCTCACACAGATACGCAGTATTTT. The V call is TRBV7-9, the J call TRBJ2-3; D is ambiguous. The CDR3 consists of 15 residues. Trimming cost V 2 bases and J 2 bases, with 11 bases left between them. Germline assignment: CDR1 SEHNR and CDR2 FQNEAQ (reference sequence).

The chain combines TRBV7-2 with TRBJ2-7; TRBD1 agrees at 7 bases. The trim removed 6 bases at V and 5 bases at J, leaving 7 bases unmatched. CDR3 size: 13 residues. CDR1 is SGHTA and CDR2 is FQGNSA in the germline V gene. For the CDR3, the DNA is TGTGCCAGCAGGCAGGGACAGTTACACGAGCAGTACTTC. Translation: CASRQGQLHEQYF.

The chain links TRBV15 to TRBJ2-7; D is unresolved. The CDR3 consists of 14 residues. V was trimmed by 0 bases and J by 0 bases, leaving 6 bases between them. Germline values: CDR1 LNHNV, CDR2 YYDKDF (reference sequence). The CDR3 sequence is CATSRDLSSYEQYF. CDR3 sequence (DNA): TGTGCCACCAGCAGAGATTTAAGCTCCTACGAGCAGTACTTC.

The chain is built from TRBV6-1 and TRBJ1-5; tentative D call: TRBD1 (5 bases). The germline CDR1 and CDR2 sequences are MNHNS and SASEGT. V was cut by 8 bases and J by 7 bases, with 21 bases left in between. The CDR3 covers 15 residues. The CDR3 protein is CASGFAQGFKQPQHF. CDR3 nucleotide sequence: TGTGCCAGCGGCTTCGCTCAGGGCTTCAAACAGCCCCAGCATTTT.

The chain recombines TRBV5-6 with TRBJ1-6, with 7 nucleotides matching TRBD1. CDR1 is SGHDT and CDR2 is YYEEEE in the germline V gene. The CDR3 sequence is 18 residues long. V lost 4 bases and J lost 6; bases outside the gene matches: 16. CDR3: CASSQEKGQNYINSPLHF. CDR3 nucleotide sequence: TGTGCCAGCAGCCAAGAGAAGGGACAGAACTATATTAATTCACCCCTCCACTTT.

The V gene is TRBV7-2, the J gene TRBJ2-3; 7 positions match TRBD1. Unmatched junction bases numbered 4, after V lost 4 bases and J lost 0 bases. CDR1 and CDR2 (germline): SGHTA, FQGNSA. The CDR3 consists of 15 residues. This CDR3 reads CASSSHRGSTDTQYF. The CDR3 DNA follows: TGTGCCAGCAGCTCTCACAGGGGAAGCACAGATACGCAGTATTTT.

CDR3 in DNA: TGTGCCAGCAGCTTTAGAAAACAGGGCGAGAATCAGCCCCAGCATTTT. This codes for CASSFRKQGENQPQHF. The chain combines TRBV7-4 with TRBJ1-5; possible D gene TRBD1, 6 bases. The CDR3 spans 16 residues. In germline, CDR1 is SGHVT, CDR2 SQSDAQ. Between the trimmed V and J ends, which lost 3 bases and 4 bases, there was a span of 16 bases.

The rearrangement uses TRBV9 and TRBJ2-6; D is undetermined. Trimming took 0 bases from V and 0 from J, leaving 7 bases between them. From germline, CDR1 is SGDLS and CDR2 YYNGEE. The CDR3 spans 16 residues. In nucleotides, the CDR3 is TGTGCCAGCAGCGTAGTCGGAAGCTCTGGGGCCAACGTCCTGACTTTC. This translates into CASSVVGSSGANVLTF. Together with reference TRBV9 and TRBJ2-6, the CDR3 gives the full variable domain: DSGVTQTPKHLITATGQRVTLRCSPRSGDLSVYWYQQSLDQGLQFLIQYYNGEERAKGNILERFSAQQFPDLHSELNLSSLELGDSALYFCASSVVGSSGANVLTFGAGSRLTVL.

The chain is built from TRBV25-1 and TRBJ2-7, with D possibly being TRBD2 (5 bases). This CDR3 spans 14 amino acids. Per germline, CDR1 MGHDK and CDR2 SYGVNS. V gave up 3 bases and J gave up 6 bases, with 15 bases separating them. The CDR3: CASSEEGRVGEQYF. In DNA form, the CDR3 reads TGTGCCAGCAGTGAGGAAGGGAGAGTCGGCGAGCAGTACTTC.

The gene calls are TRBV9 and TRBJ1-1; perhaps TRBD1 as D (5 bases). V lost 0 bases and J 4 bases, leaving 19 bases between the germline ends. CDR1 SGDLS and CDR2 YYNGEE come from the germline V gene. The CDR3 covers 17 residues. In nucleotides, the CDR3 is TGTGCCAGCAGCGTAGGGTCCTCCAAGGGGACGGGCACTGAAGCTTTCTTT. This translates into CASSVGSSKGTGTEAFF.

Turning to this clone: Here the CDR3 omits its conserved ending phenylalanine or tryptophan, so a read error is the likely source. V gene TRBV11-3 combines with J gene TRBJ2-7; 13 nucleotides match TRBD2. V gave up 0 bases and J gave up 4 bases; unmatched junction bases: 9. The CDR3 is 18 residues long. Germline V lookup: CDR1 SGHNT, CDR2 YENEEA. CDR3 sequence reads: CASSLDGTSGGARYEQYL. CDR3 nucleotides: TGTGCCAGCAGCTTAGATGGAACTAGCGGGGGGGCCAGGTACGAGCAGTACCTC.